These 29 T cell receptor beta chains came from one sample sequenced in a study of shared clonotypes between healthy human individuals (dated by TCRdb to 2018 to 2021). Libraries were built with the immunoSEQ multiplex PCR assay. TCRdb stores this immuneACCESS table with in-frame sequences only. Part of the clones is absent; in the studies checked, under half of the shortfall reflects unresolved V genes, and no reason is known for the rest. This sample lists 800,000 or so clones; around 96% were detected once. The ten top clones hold under 0.3% of the sample. For the CD8 naive samples, CD45RO-negative cells were positively selected for CCR7, yielding a CD45RA+CCR7+ population from which TemRA cells were excluded. The source material was naive CD8+ T cells sorted from blood. The sample's cell subset or site label, decoded: CD45RA+CCR7+. The receptors come from a man younger than 40 in good health.

This clone was detected only once. This rearrangement joins TRBV28 to TRBJ2-1; the D gene is possibly TRBD2 (6 bases). V lost 3 bases to trimming and J lost 7 bases, with 19 bases between them. This CDR3 has 16 amino acids. Germline CDR1 is MDHEN and CDR2 is SYDVKM. The chain's CDR3 is CASSLDYLVLVNEQFF. CDR3 bases: TGTGCCAGCAGTTTGGACTACCTCGTATTGGTGAATGAGCAGTTCTTC.

The chain uses TRBV7-9 and TRBJ1-2, with D possibly TRBD1 on 5 matching bases. With 0 bases removed from V and 3 bases from J, the gap between germline ends came to 11 bases. Germline V gene lookup returns CDR1 SEHNR and CDR2 FQNEAQ (reference sequence). This CDR3 has 15 residues. CDR3 sequence reads: CASSLAQGEDYGYTF. The CDR3 region has the DNA TGTGCCAGCAGCTTAGCGCAGGGAGAGGACTATGGCTACACCTTC.

The chain carries TRBV2 and TRBJ2-7; possibly TRBD1 for D (6 bases). CDR3 size: 14 residues. Germline-derived CDR1 and CDR2 are SNHLY and FYNNEI. The germline V and J ends were trimmed by 7 bases and 5 bases, with 18 bases remaining between them. The CDR3 bases are TGTGCCAGCACGAGGGACATTACTCCTCACGAGCAGTACTTC. Protein: CASTRDITPHEQYF. Using reference TRBV2 and TRBJ2-7 for the parts outside the CDR3, the full variable domain is EPEVTQTPSHQVTQMGQEVILRCVPISNHLYFYWYRQILGQKVEFLVSFYNNEISEKSEIFDDQFSVERPDGSNFTLKIRSTKLEDSAMYFCASTRDITPHEQYFGPGTRLTVT.

J is TRBJ2-1 and V is TRBV19; TRBD2 is a possible D gene (6 bases). The germline V gene has CDR1 LNHDA and CDR2 SQIVND (reference sequence). Trimming took off 3 bases at V and 5 bases at J, with 14 bases between the two ends. CDR3 length: 15 amino acids. The CDR3 spells CASSIWLAENNEQFF. CDR3 in DNA: TGTGCCAGTAGTATTTGGTTAGCGGAGAACAATGAGCAGTTCTTC.

V and J are TRBV9 and TRBJ2-7; 9 nucleotides agree with TRBD2. V shed 3 bases and J 3 bases; nucleotides not matched to a gene: 4. CDR1 and CDR2 (germline): SGDLS, YYNGEE. This CDR3 has 14 residues. The CDR3 DNA is TGTGCCAGCAGCGCTAGCGGGACAGACTACGAGCAGTACTTC. Protein product: CASSASGTDYEQYF.

V and J are TRBV5-4 and TRBJ2-7; no firm D call. The germline CDR1 and CDR2 sequences are SGHNT and YYREEE (reference sequence). This CDR3 comprises 14 residues. Trimming shortened V by 2 bases and J by 2 bases, and 11 bases separated the two germline ends. The CDR3 loop reads CASSFRGTAYEQYF. The CDR3 DNA is TGTGCCAGCAGCTTCCGCGGAACTGCCTACGAGCAGTACTTC.

V is TRBV7-8 and J is TRBJ1-2, with 11 bases fitting TRBD1. CDR3 length: 15 amino acids. Trimming took 4 bases from V and 3 from J; bases not matched to a gene: 4. Germline V lookup: CDR1 SGHVS, CDR2 FQNEAQ. The CDR3 here is CASSWDRGKDYGYTF. CDR3 bases: TGTGCCAGCAGCTGGGACAGGGGGAAAGACTATGGCTACACCTTC.

The V call is TRBV7-9, the J call TRBJ2-6; unclear D gene. The CDR3 has 15 residues. Trimming cost V 5 bases and J 3 bases, with 11 bases left between them. Germline CDR1 and CDR2: SEHNR and FQNEAQ (reference sequence). CDR3 residues: CASSPPVVGANVLTF. CDR3 DNA: TGTGCCAGCAGCCCCCCCGTTGTTGGGGCCAACGTCCTGACTTTC.

The chain employs TRBV11-2 and TRBJ2-7; the match to TRBD1 covers 10 bases. V was clipped by 3 bases and J by 6 bases; unmatched bases: 11. The CDR3 covers 16 residues. The V gene's germline CDR1 is SGHAT and CDR2 FQNNGV. As DNA, the CDR3 is TGTGCCAGCAGCTTGGATTGGGACAGGGGCCTCGTCGAGCAGTACTTC. Translated, it gives CASSLDWDRGLVEQYF.

The chain recombines TRBV7-8 with TRBJ1-2; D perhaps matches TRBD1 (6 bases). Trimming stripped 4 bases from V and 4 bases from J, with 16 bases between. The V gene's germline CDR1 is SGHVS and CDR2 FQNEAQ. The CDR3 totals 15 residues. CDR3 residues: CASSSLAQGVYGYTF. The CDR3 DNA sequence: TGTGCCAGCAGCTCTCTTGCACAGGGAGTCTATGGCTACACCTTC.

This rearrangement joins TRBV7-7 to TRBJ1-4; D uncertain. CDR1 SSHAT and CDR2 FNYEAQ come from the germline V gene (reference sequence). CDR3 size: 14 residues. V gave up 1 base and J gave up 1 base, with 4 bases separating them. CDR3 amino acids: CASSLGVTNEKLFF. Here the CDR3 DNA reads TGTGCCAGCAGCTTAGGAGTAACTAATGAAAAACTGTTTTTT.

The chain couples TRBV29-1 to TRBJ2-7, with D tentatively TRBD2 (6 bases). The CDR3 has 15 amino acids. The germline gives CDR1 SQVTM, CDR2 ANQGSEA. Trimming left V 1 base short and J 0 bases short, with 13 bases between. CDR3 DNA sequence: TGCAGCGTTGAAGGTGGGAGGACCGGCTCCTACGAGCAGTACTTC. Translating gives CSVEGGRTGSYEQYF.

The V call is TRBV6-1, the J call TRBJ2-7; 10 bases are a match to TRBD1. J was trimmed by 0 bases and V by 5 bases; bases with no gene match: 4. Germline-derived CDR1 and CDR2 are MNHNS and SASEGT. CDR3 size: 15 residues. The CDR3 sequence: CASSWGQGLSYEQYF. CDR3 in DNA: TGTGCCAGCAGTTGGGGACAGGGGCTCTCCTACGAGCAGTACTTC.

This clone showed up just a few times. This chain uses TRBV27 with TRBJ2-7; 8 bases are a match to TRBD1. Germline lookup yields CDR1 MNHEY and CDR2 SMNVEV (reference sequence). The CDR3 covers 13 residues. V was clipped by 6 bases and J by 6 bases; unmatched bases: 7. CDR3 in amino acids: CASSVQGASEQYF. DNA of the CDR3: TGTGCCAGCAGCGTCCAGGGGGCAAGCGAGCAGTACTTC.

This chain uses TRBV25-1 with TRBJ2-7, with 15 bases lining up with TRBD2. CDR1 and CDR2 (germline): MGHDK, SYGVNS. The CDR3 covers 17 residues. Losses at the gene ends were 6 bases for V and 2 bases for J; bases not matched to a gene: 8. The CDR3 sequence is CASSGLAGGPGTYEQYF. As DNA, the CDR3 is TGTGCCAGCAGCGGACTAGCGGGAGGGCCGGGGACCTACGAGCAGTACTTC.

The chain joins TRBV19 to TRBJ2-5; the D gene could be TRBD1 or TRBD2 (5 bases each). V was cut by 3 bases and J by 7 bases, with 15 bases left in between. Germline loops: CDR1 LNHDA, CDR2 SQIVND (reference sequence). CDR3 length: 14 residues. This chain's CDR3 is CASSIFGDLGTQYF. Here the CDR3 DNA reads TGTGCCAGTAGTATTTTTGGGGACCTTGGGACCCAGTACTTC.

The chain recombines TRBV4-1 with TRBJ2-7; the D call may be TRBD1 or TRBD2 (6 bases each). The V and J ends lost 1 base and 2 bases respectively, with 9 bases between them. The CDR3 extends over 14 amino acids. Germline CDR1 MGHRA, CDR2 YSYEKL. The CDR3 DNA reads as TGCGCCAGCAGCCAAGGAGGGGGGACCTACGAGCAGTACTTC. Protein product: CASSQGGGTYEQYF.

The J gene is TRBJ1-2, the V gene TRBV28; unclear D gene. Germline V gives CDR1 MDHEN, CDR2 SYDVKM. V was shortened by 10 bases and J by 8 bases, with 23 bases between the two germline ends. The CDR3 is 14 amino acids. DNA for the CDR3: TGTGCCACTAAAAAGGCGGGGATCGCGGCCGGCTACACCTTC. Translated: CATKKAGIAAGYTF.

This chain uses TRBV7-9 with TRBJ2-7, with no clear D. Trimming took 5 bases from V and 4 from J, leaving 6 bases between them. Germline-derived CDR1 and CDR2 are SEHNR and FQNEAQ (reference sequence). This CDR3 is built from 11 residues. In DNA form, the CDR3 reads TGTGCCAGCAGCATAGTTTACGAGCAGTACTTC. It specifies CASSIVYEQYF.

The chain employs TRBV9 and TRBJ2-6; no definite D call. The germline V and J ends were trimmed by 8 bases and 0 bases, with 3 bases remaining between them. CDR1 and CDR2 from the germline V gene are SGDLS and YYNGEE. This CDR3 has 12 residues. This CDR3 is CASLSGANVLTF. The CDR3 DNA sequence: TGTGCCAGTCTCTCTGGGGCCAACGTCCTGACTTTC. The whole variable domain, remainder taken from reference TRBV9 and TRBJ2-6, is DSGVTQTPKHLITATGQRVTLRCSPRSGDLSVYWYQQSLDQGLQFLIQYYNGEERAKGNILERFSAQQFPDLHSELNLSSLELGDSALYFCASLSGANVLTFGAGSRLTVL.

This chain links TRBV27 with TRBJ2-3; 12 positions match TRBD2. From germline, CDR1 is MNHEY and CDR2 SMNVEV (reference sequence). V shed 7 bases and J 3 bases; nucleotides not matched to a gene: 8. This CDR3 is built from 16 residues. This CDR3 reads CASKLAGGRGTDTQYF. CDR3 nucleotide sequence: TGTGCCAGCAAACTAGCGGGAGGTCGAGGGACAGATACGCAGTATTTT.

V is TRBV27 and J is TRBJ1-2; no clear D gene. Germline V gene lookup returns CDR1 MNHEY and CDR2 SMNVEV (reference sequence). The CDR3 consists of 20 residues. The germline V and J ends were trimmed by 1 base and 6 bases, with 30 bases remaining between them. This chain's CDR3 is CASSLYLGRNPNPTDHGYTF. CDR3 bases: TGTGCCAGCAGTTTATACCTCGGAAGGAACCCGAACCCAACTGATCATGGCTACACCTTC.

The genes are TRBV9 and TRBJ2-1; 14 positions agree with TRBD2. The CDR3 runs 16 residues. V was pared by 2 bases and J by 9 bases, with 7 bases of the junction left unmatched. Per the germline V gene, CDR1 is SGDLS and CDR2 is YYNGEE. The chain's CDR3 is CASSVGTSGSKVEQFF. CDR3 bases: TGTGCCAGCAGCGTGGGGACTAGCGGGAGTAAAGTTGAGCAGTTCTTC. Supplemented by reference TRBV9 and TRBJ2-1, the full variable domain reads DSGVTQTPKHLITATGQRVTLRCSPRSGDLSVYWYQQSLDQGLQFLIQYYNGEERAKGNILERFSAQQFPDLHSELNLSSLELGDSALYFCASSVGTSGSKVEQFFGPGTRLTVL.

CDR3 sequence (DNA): TGTGCCAGTAGTTTACTAGCGGGAGGGCCGGGTGGCGGGGAGCTGTTTTTT. It specifies CASSLLAGGPGGGELFF. V and J are TRBV19 and TRBJ2-2, with 13 bases lining up with TRBD2. This CDR3 has 17 residues. CDR1 and CDR2 (germline): LNHDA, SQIVND (reference sequence). V was pared by 5 bases and J by 7 bases, with 10 bases of the junction left unmatched.

This sequence joins TRBV6-5 and TRBJ1-2; D not resolved. The CDR3 has 12 amino acids. Germline V lookup: CDR1 MNHEY, CDR2 SVGAGI. V gave up 5 bases and J gave up 8 bases, with 12 bases separating them. CDR3 DNA: TGTGCCAGCAGTCCCGCGGGATGGGGCTACACCTTC. Encoded protein: CASSPAGWGYTF.

This chain uses TRBV4-1 with TRBJ2-1, with D tentatively TRBD2 (7 bases). The CDR3 sequence is 17 residues long. CDR1 and CDR2 from the germline V gene are MGHRA and YSYEKL. Between the trimmed V and J ends, which lost 0 bases and 8 bases, there was a span of 20 bases. CDR3 nucleotide sequence: TGCGCCAGCAGCCAAGACAGAGCCGGGGGGCTAGCCTATGAGCAGTTCTTC. Translated, it gives CASSQDRAGGLAYEQFF.

The chain uses TRBV15 and TRBJ1-5; 7 nucleotides agree with TRBD1. The junction had 4 bases not matched to a gene; V was cut back by 4 bases and J by 7 bases. Germline values: CDR1 LNHNV, CDR2 YYDKDF (reference sequence). CDR3 length: 13 amino acids. The CDR3 reads CATSTDRAQPQHF. CDR3 sequence (DNA): TGTGCCACCAGCACAGACAGGGCCCAGCCCCAGCATTTT.

This chain connects TRBV29-1 to TRBJ2-1; possibly TRBD1 for D (6 bases). The ends were cut back, 1 base at V and 7 bases at J, with 17 bases in the middle. Per the germline V gene, CDR1 is SQVTM and CDR2 is ANQGSEA. The CDR3 is 15 amino acids. The CDR3 loop reads CSVEGGRNRGNEQFF. CDR3 DNA: TGCAGCGTTGAAGGAGGACGGAATAGGGGGAATGAGCAGTTCTTC.

J is TRBJ2-7 and V is TRBV5-1; D might be TRBD1 or TRBD2, each matching 5 bases. The CDR3 contains 15 residues. The germline V and J ends were trimmed by 1 base and 2 bases, with 13 bases remaining between them. The germline V gene encodes CDR1 SGHRS and CDR2 YFSETQ. The CDR3 DNA follows: TGCGCCAGCAGCTTGACCCCCGGGGCTACCTACGAGCAGTACTTC. It encodes CASSLTPGATYEQYF.